This T cell receptor (beta chain) was recorded in a study of beta chain features in type 1 diabetes. Overall study context: Examination spanned 100 million to 120 million sorted cells from all samples. Regarding the study as a whole: Reduced insertions and increased deletions marked VDJ junctions in type 1 diabetes patients. People with Type 1 diabetes carried modestly yet significantly shorter TCRB CDR3s in all four CD4+ subsets.

CDR1 is SEHNR, CDR2 FQNEAQ, per germline (reference sequence). The CDR3 length is 16 residues. Losses at the gene ends were 5 bases for V and 4 bases for J; bases not matched to a gene: 12. The isolated RNA, all of it, was reverse transcribed, so expressed TCRB transcripts were what got sequenced. The assay was immunoSEQ multiplex PCR, and TCRdb's table has in-frame clones only and misses some. This table holds about 650,000 clones, 9.5% to 15% found once. For this clone: Its cognate antigen is unknown.

Cells sorted by CD45RO/CCR7/CD25/CD127/CD95/CD27 comprised CD4+ naive, central memory, regulatory and stem cell-like memory cells. Without exception, sorted populations had purity beyond 95%. The sample taken for sequencing was naive CD4+ T cells from blood. The chain carries TRBV7-9 and TRBJ1-2; 8 bases fit TRBD1. This TCR was sampled from a young man with type 1 diabetes. CDR3 in amino acids: CASSLLPLQGGYGYTF. CDR3 coding DNA: TGTGCCAGCAGCCTCTTACCTCTACAGGGGGGCTATGGCTACACCTTC.